These 21 T cell receptor beta chains originate from one sample sequenced in a study of T cells in Graves' hyperthyroidism and ophthalmopathy. RNA transcripts provided the source from which TCR beta CDR3 regions were amplified. The primer set for the first-round RT-PCR of the TCR CDR3 was HTBI. Via MiXCR, TCRdb re-called the multiplex PCR reads, giving one row per CDR3 protein. The sample carries approximately 490,000 distinct CDR3 sequences, less than 25% recorded once. Specimen: blood. The receptors were sampled from a woman in her 70s with Graves' ophthalmopathy.

A note on this clonotype: One base away lies a much larger clone, so this may be a sequencing read error. V is TRBV6-1 and J is TRBJ2-5; 12 nucleotides align to TRBD2. J was trimmed by 0 bases and V by 6 bases; bases with no gene match: 2. Germline CDR1 is MNHNS and CDR2 is SASEGT. The CDR3 is made up of 15 amino acids. This chain's CDR3 is CASRLAGGHQETQYF. The CDR3 bases are TGTGCCAGCAGACTAGCGGGAGGTCACCAAGAGACCCAGTACTTC.

The J gene is TRBJ1-3, the V gene TRBV27; D is uncertain. The germline V gene encodes CDR1 MNHEY and CDR2 SMNVEV (reference sequence). V lost 2 bases and J 2 bases, leaving 13 bases between the germline ends. The CDR3 is made up of 16 amino acids. CDR3 coding DNA: TGTGCCAGCAGTTTAGGTTACAGCGGTACTGGAAACACCATATATTTT. The encoded protein is CASSLGYSGTGNTIYF.

This clonotype was seen a handful of times. The genes are TRBV7-9 and TRBJ2-3, with TRBD1 identical over 7 bases. Germline-derived CDR1 and CDR2 are SEHNR and FQNEAQ (reference sequence). This CDR3 region has 14 residues. V gave up 4 bases and J gave up 3 bases; unmatched junction bases: 4. In DNA, the CDR3 is TGTGCCAGCAGCTACAGGACAGGAACAGATACGCAGTATTTT. It is translated as CASSYRTGTDTQYF.

The V gene is TRBV3-1, the J gene TRBJ1-3; D remains unclear. CDR3 length: 19 residues. CDR1 and CDR2 (germline): LGHDT, YNNKEL (reference sequence). V was trimmed by 0 bases and J by 2 bases, leaving 20 bases between them. For the CDR3, the DNA is TGTGCCAGCAGCCAAGAGGGTTGGCAGGCCTACCTAACTGGAAACACCATATATTTT. Amino acid sequence: CASSQEGWQAYLTGNTIYF.

In its sample, this clonotype was seen a few times. The CDR3 sequence is CAWSVNKDRDTQYF. CDR3 coding DNA: TGTGCCTGGAGTGTAAATAAGGACCGCGATACGCAGTATTTT. J is TRBJ2-3 and V is TRBV30; D ambiguous. Per germline, CDR1 GTSNPN and CDR2 SVGIG (reference sequence). Trimming removed 0 bases from V and 6 bases from J, with 13 bases in between. There are 14 residues in the CDR3. Based on the CDR3 plus reference TRBV30 and TRBJ2-3, the full variable domain is SQTIHQWPATLVQPVGSPLSLECTVEGTSNPNLYWYRQAAGRGLQLLFYSVGIGQISSEVPQNLSASRPQDRQFILSSKKLLLSDSGFYLCAWSVNKDRDTQYFGPGTRLTVL.

This chain uses TRBV29-1 with TRBJ2-3, with 9 bases lining up with TRBD2. With 3 bases clipped from V and 0 bases from J, the junction kept 4 bases outside the gene matches. Germline V gene lookup returns CDR1 SQVTM and CDR2 ANQGSEA. This CDR3 is 15 amino acids long. The CDR3 sequence is CSVEWLAGSTDTQYF. CDR3 sequence (DNA): TGCAGCGTTGAGTGGCTAGCGGGAAGCACAGATACGCAGTATTTT.

This clonotype turned up a few times. The CDR3 loop is CASSITGPRDEQYF. The CDR3, as DNA: TGTGCCAGTAGTATAACCGGGCCGAGGGACGAGCAGTACTTC. The chain combines TRBV19 with TRBJ2-7; possible D gene TRBD2, 5 bases. CDR1 LNHDA and CDR2 SQIVND come from the germline V gene (reference sequence). The CDR3 runs to 14 residues. Trimming cost V 2 bases and J 5 bases, with 13 bases left between them.

This chain connects TRBV20-1 to TRBJ2-1, with D maybe TRBD1 (5 bases). Per germline, CDR1 DFQATT and CDR2 SNEGSKA (reference sequence). The V end lost 5 bases, the J end lost 6 bases, and 20 bases lay between the germline ends. This CDR3 spans 15 amino acids. CDR3 in amino acids: CSAQRSGQGFNEQFF. The CDR3, as DNA: TGCAGTGCTCAACGTTCAGGCCAGGGTTTCAATGAGCAGTTCTTC.

The chain uses TRBV7-8 and TRBJ1-6; no definite D call. The CDR3 length is 15 residues. V was cut by 0 bases and J by 7 bases, with 10 bases left in between. In germline, CDR1 is SGHVS, CDR2 FQNEAQ. In nucleotides, the CDR3 is TGTGCCAGCAGCTTAGCGCTCGAGGCGAATTCACCCCTCCACTTT. It encodes CASSLALEANSPLHF.

Only a few counts were recorded for this clonotype. This chain connects TRBV6-1 to TRBJ2-7; D may be TRBD1 (6 bases). The V end lost 3 bases, the J end lost 2 bases, and 11 bases lay between the germline ends. Germline CDR1 is MNHNS and CDR2 is SASEGT. The CDR3 covers 14 residues. Written as DNA, the CDR3 is TGTGCCAGCAGTGACCCGGGACACACCTACGAGCAGTACTTC. It yields the protein CASSDPGHTYEQYF.

This clonotype was counted a few times. The chain has TRBV6-2 or TRBV6-3 and TRBJ2-1, with 7 bases matching TRBD2. The CDR3 is 16 amino acids. The V and J ends lost 4 bases and 0 bases, in that order; junction bases with no gene match: 6. Germline V gives CDR1 MNHEY, CDR2 SVGEGT. CDR3 sequence reads: CASSSRLAGSYNEQFF. The CDR3 bases are TGTGCCAGCAGTTCAAGACTAGCCGGCTCCTACAATGAGCAGTTCTTC.

The table lists this clonotype with many counts. This chain links TRBV11-2 with TRBJ2-1; 9 bases are a match to TRBD2. The CDR3 totals 15 residues. Losses at the gene ends were 2 bases for V and 7 bases for J; bases not matched to a gene: 6. Germline values: CDR1 SGHAT, CDR2 FQNNGV. The CDR3 DNA sequence: TGTGCCAGCAGCTTAATGGGACTAGCAGGTAATGAGCAGTTCTTC. This translates into CASSLMGLAGNEQFF.

This chain connects TRBV6-5 to TRBJ2-4, with no clear D. This CDR3 is 16 amino acids long. Germline V lookup: CDR1 MNHEY, CDR2 SVGAGI. V dropped 1 base and J dropped 1 base, with 11 bases sitting between them. The CDR3 sequence is CASSYFGPEAKNIQYF. Here the CDR3 DNA reads TGTGCCAGCAGTTACTTTGGCCCGGAGGCCAAAAACATTCAGTACTTC.

The genes are TRBV5-1 and TRBJ2-1; the D call may be TRBD1 or TRBD2 (5 bases each). The germline V gene encodes CDR1 SGHRS and CDR2 YFSETQ. The V and J ends lost 0 bases and 7 bases respectively, with 14 bases between them. The CDR3 runs 15 residues. The CDR3 DNA is TGCGCCAGCAGCTTGGGCCTCAGGGAGCGGAATGAGCAGTTCTTC. It codes for CASSLGLRERNEQFF. Supplemented by reference TRBV5-1 and TRBJ2-1, the full variable domain reads KAGVTQTPRYLIKTRGQQVTLSCSPISGHRSVSWYQQTPGQGLQFLFEYFSETQRNKGNFPGRFSGRQFSNSRSEMNVSTLELGDSALYLCASSLGLRERNEQFFGPGTRLTVL.

This clonotype has only a few counts. This chain links TRBV6-1 with TRBJ1-5, with a possible D match to TRBD1 (5 bases). The CDR3 is made up of 14 amino acids. Looked up from germline, CDR1 is MNHNS and CDR2 is SASEGT. The ends were cut back, 1 base at V and 7 bases at J, with 11 bases in the middle. Written as DNA, the CDR3 is TGTGCCAGCAGTGAAGGGGGGGATTACCAGCCCCAGCATTTT. It is translated as CASSEGGDYQPQHF.

As regards this clonotype: This may be a read error, as it is one base from a much larger clone. This chain uses TRBV12-3 or TRBV12-4 with TRBJ1-1, with TRBD1 matching over 7 bases. V was pared by 6 bases and J by 1 base, with 5 bases of the junction left unmatched. The CDR3 covers 14 residues. The CDR3 loop is CASSGGQSNTEAFF. CDR3 bases: TGTGCCAGCAGCGGGGGACAGTCGAACACTGAAGCTTTCTTT.

The chain has TRBV5-5 and TRBJ1-2; unclear D gene. The CDR3 runs to 14 residues. V was trimmed by 4 bases and J by 5 bases, leaving 15 bases between them. Germline values: CDR1 SGHKS, CDR2 YYEKEE (reference sequence). The CDR3 reads CASSLTENSYGYTF. The CDR3 DNA follows: TGTGCCAGCAGCCTGACTGAGAATTCTTATGGCTACACCTTC.

The chain is built from TRBV12-3 or TRBV12-4 and TRBJ1-6; D ambiguous. V lost 2 bases and J 7 bases, leaving 12 bases between the germline ends. The length of the CDR3 is 15 residues. For the CDR3, the DNA is TGTGCCAGCAGTTTATTTGGGAGTTCCAATTCACCCCTCCACTTT. This encodes CASSLFGSSNSPLHF.

This clonotype was found a few times. A clone one base away is much larger, so this may be a read error. CDR3 coding DNA: TGTGCCAGCAGCTGGAGCACAGATACGCAGTATTTT. Its protein product is CASSWSTDTQYF. V usage is TRBV11-2 and J usage is TRBJ2-3; D is unclear. This CDR3 comprises 12 residues. Trimming pared 4 bases from V and 0 bases from J, leaving 2 bases between. Germline assignment: CDR1 SGHAT and CDR2 FQNNGV.

This clonotype was counted a few times. The chain is built from TRBV13 and TRBJ2-3, with 11 bases identical to TRBD2. The CDR3 is made up of 17 amino acids. The germline V gene has CDR1 PRHDT and CDR2 FYEKMQ (reference sequence). V was pared by 5 bases and J by 4 bases, with 11 bases of the junction left unmatched. CDR3 in DNA: TGTGCCAGCAGCCCAAGGACTAGCGGGCGCGAGGCAGATACGCAGTATTTT. As protein: CASSPRTSGREADTQYF.

This clonotype has ten or more counts. V and J are TRBV20-1 and TRBJ2-5; 10 nucleotides align to TRBD1. CDR1 is DFQATT and CDR2 is SNEGSKA in the germline V gene (reference sequence). Trimming removed 5 bases from V and 5 bases from J; junction bases left unmatched: 8. This CDR3 is built from 14 residues. CDR3 sequence reads: CSAERDRGRETQYF. The DNA for the CDR3 is TGCAGTGCTGAAAGGGACAGGGGACGTGAGACCCAGTACTTC.